This TCR beta chain was obtained from a study of blood T cell repertoires in COVID-19. The germline CDR1 and CDR2 sequences are MGHRA and YSYEKL. This CDR3 is 14 amino acids long. V gave up 1 base and J gave up 5 bases, with 11 bases separating them. Assay: immunoSEQ multiplex PCR; the TCRdb copy retains only in-frame clones and omits some. The repertoire holds roughly 100,000 clones, with over 75% as singletons. The chain links TRBV4-1 to TRBJ2-5; weak D call: TRBD1 (7 bases). Sequences were obtained from peripheral blood. This sequence originates from a man between 65 and 80 years old with acute or convalescent COVID-19. CDR3 residues: CASSQAAGGETQYF. The CDR3 DNA follows: TGCGCCAGCAGCCAAGCGGCAGGGGGGGAGACCCAGTACTTC.